A selection of T cell receptor beta chains follows, all from one sample in a study of shared clonotypes between healthy human individuals. TCRdb's copy holds only in-frame clones and misses some; the assay was immunoSEQ multiplex PCR. The sample has roughly 640,000 clones; 74% are singletons. The sample taken for sequencing was memory CD4+ T cells sorted from blood. These receptors all stem from a woman aged 25 to 39 in good health. CDR3s include the opening cysteine and the closing phenylalanine or tryptophan. Fields, in order: V gene, J gene, clone size, D gene, CDR3 DNA, CDR3 protein. A D gene is named only where the DNA matches it firmly. Expanded clones are given a class, and other clones once, few, many or no size at all.

V gene: TRBV11-2; J gene: TRBJ2-2; clone size: NA; D gene: TRBD2; CDR3 DNA: TGTGCCAGCAGCCTCCGTAGCGGGTCGGGAAACACCGGGGAGCTGTTTTTT; CDR3 protein: CASSLRSGSGNTGELFF
V gene: TRBV6-4; J gene: TRBJ1-5; clone size: many; D gene: NA; CDR3 DNA: TGTGCCAGCAGTGACTCGGACAGCCAGCCCCAGCATTTT; CDR3 protein: CASSDSDSQPQHF
V gene: TRBV7-6; J gene: TRBJ2-3; clone size: NA; D gene: NA; CDR3 DNA: TGTGCCAGCAGCTCCGGGCCAGATACGCAGTATTTT; CDR3 protein: CASSSGPDTQYF
V gene: TRBV6-7; J gene: TRBJ2-7; clone size: NA; D gene: TRBD2; CDR3 DNA: TGTGCCAGCACCGACCTAGCGGGAGTAATCGACGAGCAGTACTTC; CDR3 protein: CASTDLAGVIDEQYF
V gene: TRBV28; J gene: TRBJ1-2; clone size: few; D gene: TRBD1; CDR3 DNA: TGTGCCAGCAGTCCTGGACAGGGTGGTGGCTACACCTTC; CDR3 protein: CASSPGQGGGYTF
V gene: TRBV9; J gene: TRBJ2-5; clone size: NA; D gene: NA; CDR3 DNA: TGTGCCAGCAGCGTAGGAAGGGACATGTACCAAGAGACCCAGTACTTC; CDR3 protein: CASSVGRDMYQETQYF
V gene: TRBV5-1; J gene: TRBJ2-6; clone size: NA; D gene: NA; CDR3 DNA: TGCGCCAGCAGCCCGGGGGTTATCACTGGGGCCAACGTCCTGACTTTC; CDR3 protein: CASSPGVITGANVLTF
V gene: TRBV2; J gene: TRBJ2-1; clone size: NA; D gene: TRBD1; CDR3 DNA: TGTGCCAGCGGCCGGGACAGGGGGTACAATGAGCAGTTCTTC; CDR3 protein: CASGRDRGYNEQFF
V gene: TRBV2; J gene: TRBJ1-2; clone size: few; D gene: NA; CDR3 DNA: TGTGCCAGCACCTACACCCCAGGGGCGGGCTACACCTTC; CDR3 protein: CASTYTPGAGYTF
V gene: TRBV6-1; J gene: TRBJ1-4; clone size: NA; D gene: NA; CDR3 DNA: TGTGCCAGCAGCCGGGGGAGGTCAAATGAAAAACTGTTTTTT; CDR3 protein: CASSRGRSNEKLFF
V gene: TRBV5-1; J gene: TRBJ2-7; clone size: NA; D gene: TRBD2; CDR3 DNA: TGCGCCAGCAGTTCCGGGACTAGCGGGTTAGGGCAGTACTTC; CDR3 protein: CASSSGTSGLGQYF
V gene: TRBV7-9; J gene: TRBJ2-5; clone size: NA; D gene: NA; CDR3 DNA: TGTGCCAGCAGCTTATGGGAGACCCAGTACTTC; CDR3 protein: CASSLWETQYF
V gene: TRBV4-2; J gene: TRBJ2-7; clone size: NA; D gene: NA; CDR3 DNA: TGTGCCAGCAGCCAACAAGGCGGAAACTCCTACGAGCAGTACTTC; CDR3 protein: CASSQQGGNSYEQYF
V gene: TRBV27; J gene: TRBJ1-4; clone size: NA; D gene: NA; CDR3 DNA: TGTGCCAGCAGTCTAAGGGTAGATACTAATGAAAAACTGTTTTTT; CDR3 protein: CASSLRVDTNEKLFF
V gene: TRBV11-3; J gene: TRBJ2-1; clone size: NA; D gene: TRBD2; CDR3 DNA: TGTGCCAGCAGCTTACTAGCGGGAAGCCTCAATGAGCAGTTCTTC; CDR3 protein: CASSLLAGSLNEQFF
V gene: TRBV5-1; J gene: TRBJ2-5; clone size: NA; D gene: TRBD1; CDR3 DNA: TGCGCCAGCACCGATCTAACAGGGGGGCAAGAGACCCAGTACTTC; CDR3 protein: CASTDLTGGQETQYF
V gene: TRBV29-1; J gene: TRBJ2-2; clone size: once; D gene: NA; CDR3 DNA: TGCAGCGTTGCCTGGGGGACTAACACCGGGGAGCTGTTTTTT; CDR3 protein: CSVAWGTNTGELFF
V gene: TRBV2; J gene: TRBJ2-7; clone size: NA; D gene: NA; CDR3 DNA: TGTGCCAGCAGTCCTCGACCCGAGCAGTACTTC; CDR3 protein: CASSPRPEQYF
V gene: TRBV7-9; J gene: TRBJ1-4; clone size: NA; D gene: NA; CDR3 DNA: TGTGCCAGCAGCCCGCAGGGGACTGCAACTAATGAAAAACTGTTTTTT; CDR3 protein: CASSPQGTATNEKLFF
V gene: TRBV29-1; J gene: TRBJ1-1; clone size: NA; D gene: NA; CDR3 DNA: TGCAGCGTTGAAAGTAATTATGGCACTGAAGCTTTCTTT; CDR3 protein: CSVESNYGTEAFF
V gene: TRBV6-5; J gene: TRBJ1-1; clone size: NA; D gene: NA; CDR3 DNA: TGTGCCAGCAGTTCCCAGAACACTGAAGCTTTCTTT; CDR3 protein: CASSSQNTEAFF
V gene: TRBV6-6; J gene: TRBJ1-2; clone size: NA; D gene: TRBD1; CDR3 DNA: TGTGCCAGCAGCCCTAGACAGGGGGCTGACTATGGCTACACCTTC; CDR3 protein: CASSPRQGADYGYTF
V gene: TRBV5-1; J gene: TRBJ2-3; clone size: NA; D gene: NA; CDR3 DNA: TGCGCCAGCAGGGCATCTCTGGGGACAGATACGCAGTATTTT; CDR3 protein: CASRASLGTDTQYF
V gene: TRBV14; J gene: TRBJ2-5; clone size: NA; D gene: NA; CDR3 DNA: TGTGCCAGCAGCCACCTTAGCGAGACCCAGTACTTC; CDR3 protein: CASSHLSETQYF
V gene: TRBV5-4; J gene: TRBJ2-5; clone size: few; D gene: NA; CDR3 DNA: TGTGCCAGCAGCTTGGGCGGACGGAGACAAGAGACCCAGTACTTC; CDR3 protein: CASSLGGRRQETQYF
V gene: TRBV11-2; J gene: TRBJ2-3; clone size: NA; D gene: TRBD1; CDR3 DNA: TGTGCCAGCAGCTTAGTTCTACTACCCAGGGGGTTCACAGATACGCAGTATTTT; CDR3 protein: CASSLVLLPRGFTDTQYF
V gene: TRBV28; J gene: TRBJ1-1; clone size: NA; D gene: TRBD1; CDR3 DNA: TGTGCCAGCAGTTTTAGTAAACAGGGGGCCGCTGAAGCTTTCTTT; CDR3 protein: CASSFSKQGAAEAFF
V gene: TRBV19; J gene: TRBJ1-1; clone size: NA; D gene: NA; CDR3 DNA: TGTGCCAGTAGTATCGGATTAGGGCGAGGTGGGACTGAAGCTTTCTTT; CDR3 protein: CASSIGLGRGGTEAFF
V gene: TRBV25-1; J gene: TRBJ2-3; clone size: few; D gene: TRBD2; CDR3 DNA: TGTGCCAGCAGTGAATCGACTAGCACAAGCACAGATACGCAGTATTTT; CDR3 protein: CASSESTSTSTDTQYF
V gene: TRBV4-1; J gene: TRBJ2-1; clone size: NA; D gene: NA; CDR3 DNA: TGCGCCAGCAGCCGTCGAAGGGACTTACCGTACAATGAGCAGTTCTTC; CDR3 protein: CASSRRRDLPYNEQFF
V gene: TRBV6-1; J gene: TRBJ1-1; clone size: NA; D gene: NA; CDR3 DNA: TGTGCCAGCAGTGAAGTGGGGGGGAACACTGAAGCTTTCTTT; CDR3 protein: CASSEVGGNTEAFF
V gene: TRBV4-2; J gene: TRBJ2-1; clone size: NA; D gene: NA; CDR3 DNA: TGTGCCAGCAGCCAAGACAGGGGCTCCTACAATGAGCAGTTCTTC; CDR3 protein: CASSQDRGSYNEQFF
V gene: TRBV18; J gene: TRBJ2-5; clone size: NA; D gene: TRBD2; CDR3 DNA: TGTGCCAGCTCACCACTTACCGCGGGAGGAGAGACCCAGTACTTC; CDR3 protein: CASSPLTAGGETQYF
V gene: TRBV6-5; J gene: TRBJ2-5; clone size: NA; D gene: NA; CDR3 DNA: TGTGCCAGCAGTTACGGCGGGGAAGAGACCCAGTACTTC; CDR3 protein: CASSYGGEETQYF
V gene: TRBV7-9; J gene: TRBJ1-1; clone size: NA; D gene: NA; CDR3 DNA: TGTGCCAGCAGCTTACCCCGGGGCGGGTCTGAAGCTTTCTTT; CDR3 protein: CASSLPRGGSEAFF
V gene: TRBV19; J gene: TRBJ1-1; clone size: NA; D gene: NA; CDR3 DNA: TGTGCCAGTAGTATAACAGGCGGGCTCACTGAAGCTTTCTTT; CDR3 protein: CASSITGGLTEAFF
V gene: TRBV7-9; J gene: TRBJ2-5; clone size: once; D gene: TRBD2; CDR3 DNA: TGTGCCAGCAGCTTGTCGGGGTCTAGCGGGAGTCTGACCCAGTACTTC; CDR3 protein: CASSLSGSSGSLTQYF
V gene: TRBV7-2; J gene: TRBJ2-1; clone size: many; D gene: NA; CDR3 DNA: TGTGCCAGCAGTTCTAATGCCCTGTTGGTAGACAACAATGAGCAGTTCTTC; CDR3 protein: CASSSNALLVDNNEQFF
V gene: TRBV5-1; J gene: TRBJ1-4; clone size: many; D gene: NA; CDR3 DNA: TGCGCCAGCAGCATGACACCCGGGGCTAATGAAAAACTGTTTTTT; CDR3 protein: CASSMTPGANEKLFF
V gene: TRBV28; J gene: TRBJ1-2; clone size: NA; D gene: NA; CDR3 DNA: TGTGCCAGCAGTCGGGACCCAATAACGTATGGCTACACCTTC; CDR3 protein: CASSRDPITYGYTF
V gene: TRBV19; J gene: TRBJ1-5; clone size: few; D gene: NA; CDR3 DNA: TGTGCCAGTCGTTCCGGCAATCAGCCCCAGCATTTT; CDR3 protein: CASRSGNQPQHF
V gene: TRBV7-2; J gene: TRBJ2-5; clone size: NA; D gene: TRBD1; CDR3 DNA: TGTGCCAGCAAAGACAGGGGGGGGCTAGAGACCCAGTACTTC; CDR3 protein: CASKDRGGLETQYF
V gene: TRBV4-1; J gene: TRBJ2-1; clone size: NA; D gene: NA; CDR3 DNA: TGCGCCAGCAGCGCGAGCCCGAGCTCCTACAATGAGCAGTTCTTC; CDR3 protein: CASSASPSSYNEQFF
V gene: TRBV7-6; J gene: TRBJ2-1; clone size: NA; D gene: TRBD2; CDR3 DNA: TGTGCCAGCGAGCGGGAGAGGCCGTTCTTC; CDR3 protein: CASERERPFF
V gene: TRBV7-9; J gene: TRBJ1-1; clone size: NA; D gene: TRBD1; CDR3 DNA: TGTGCCAGCAGCCCTACCAAGGGACAGGGAAGGAACACTGAAGCTTTCTTT; CDR3 protein: CASSPTKGQGRNTEAFF
V gene: TRBV7-2; J gene: TRBJ2-1; clone size: NA; D gene: TRBD2; CDR3 DNA: TGTGCCAGCAGCTTAAGGACTAGCGGGAGAAACAATGAGCAGTTCTTC; CDR3 protein: CASSLRTSGRNNEQFF
V gene: TRBV28; J gene: TRBJ1-5; clone size: NA; D gene: NA; CDR3 DNA: TGTGCCAGCCGCTTCGGCCAGCACTCTAATCAGCCCCAGCATTTT; CDR3 protein: CASRFGQHSNQPQHF
V gene: TRBV14; J gene: TRBJ2-1; clone size: NA; D gene: TRBD2; CDR3 DNA: TGTGCCAGCAGCCTTCTAGCGGGAGGGCGTAATGAGCAGTTCTTC; CDR3 protein: CASSLLAGGRNEQFF
V gene: TRBV2; J gene: TRBJ2-1; clone size: NA; D gene: NA; CDR3 DNA: TGTGCCAGCAGCGTTCTGGACCTATCGAATGAGCAGTTCTTC; CDR3 protein: CASSVLDLSNEQFF